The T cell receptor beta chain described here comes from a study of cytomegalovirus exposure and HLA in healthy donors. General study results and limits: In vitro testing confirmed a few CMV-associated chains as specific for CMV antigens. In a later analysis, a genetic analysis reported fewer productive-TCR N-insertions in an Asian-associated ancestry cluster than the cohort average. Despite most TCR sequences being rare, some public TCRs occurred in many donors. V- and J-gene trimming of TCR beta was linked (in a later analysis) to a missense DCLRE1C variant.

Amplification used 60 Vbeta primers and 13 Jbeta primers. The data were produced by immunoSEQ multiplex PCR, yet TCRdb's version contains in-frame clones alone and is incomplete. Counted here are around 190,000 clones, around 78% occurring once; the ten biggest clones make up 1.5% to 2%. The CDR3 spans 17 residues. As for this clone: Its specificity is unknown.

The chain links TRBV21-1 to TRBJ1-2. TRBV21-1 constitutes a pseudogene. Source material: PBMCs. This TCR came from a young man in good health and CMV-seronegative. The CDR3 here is CASSKAQYHRVGYGYTF. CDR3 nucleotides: TGTGCCAGCAGCAAAGCCCAATACCATCGGGTAGGCTATGGCTACACCTTC.